Each of the 29 T cell receptor beta chains below was sequenced from the same sample in a study of blood T cell repertoires in COVID-19. Clones were sequenced by immunoSEQ multiplex PCR, and TCRdb holds only the in-frame ones, with some missing. The repertoire has more than 95,000 clones, around four fifths of them found once; the top ten carry around 4.8%. Sequencing was performed on peripheral blood. Receptor source: a man aged 55 to 70 with acute or convalescent COVID-19.

This clone was seen only a few times. The V call is TRBV5-1, the J call TRBJ1-1, with D unclear. In germline, CDR1 is SGHRS, CDR2 YFSETQ. Trimming stripped 7 bases from V and 3 bases from J, with 16 bases between. The CDR3 covers 14 residues. CDR3 coding DNA: TGCGCCAGCCAGACGAGGGCCGGGGACACTGAAGCTTTCTTT. Translating it yields CASQTRAGDTEAFF.

Written as DNA, the CDR3 is TGTGCCAGCAGCTTACCGGGACACCAGAACACTGAAGCTTTCTTT. Translated, it gives CASSLPGHQNTEAFF. This chain connects TRBV7-9 to TRBJ1-1, with D tentatively TRBD1 (6 bases). Per germline, CDR1 SEHNR and CDR2 FQNEAQ (reference sequence). V gave up 2 bases and J gave up 1 base, with 11 bases separating them. This CDR3 region has 15 residues.

This sequence joins TRBV29-1 and TRBJ2-5, with TRBD2 identical over 7 bases. The V gene end was trimmed by 2 bases and the J gene end by 3 bases; junction bases not matched to a gene: 9. CDR3 length: 15 amino acids. CDR1 and CDR2 (germline): SQVTM, ANQGSEA. CDR3 sequence: CSVEMLGGSKETQYF. In nucleotides, the CDR3 is TGCAGCGTTGAAATGTTAGGCGGGAGTAAAGAGACCCAGTACTTC.

V and J are TRBV3-1 (or the pseudogene TRBV3-2) and TRBJ2-7, with D possibly TRBD2 on 6 matching bases. CDR3 length: 15 amino acids. Germline V gene sequence: CDR1 LGHDT, CDR2 YNNKEL (reference sequence). The V end was cut by 4 bases, the J end by 2 bases, with 15 bases between. The CDR3 loop reads CASSPAGTPPYEQYF. CDR3 sequence (DNA): TGTGCCAGCAGCCCCGCCGGGACTCCCCCCTACGAGCAGTACTTC.

The J gene is TRBJ2-7, the V gene TRBV14, with D perhaps matching TRBD2 (6 bases). This CDR3 comprises 15 residues. The V end lost 1 base, the J end lost 4 bases, and 14 bases lay between the germline ends. Germline V gene sequence: CDR1 SGHDN, CDR2 FVKESK. The CDR3 is CASSQAPGLPYEQYF. For the CDR3, the DNA is TGTGCCAGCAGCCAAGCCCCGGGACTCCCTTACGAGCAGTACTTC.

The rearrangement uses TRBV2 and TRBJ1-1; D gene uncertain. The CDR3 totals 14 residues. The germline CDR1 and CDR2 sequences are SNHLY and FYNNEI. Trimming pared 5 bases from V and 2 bases from J, leaving 12 bases between. Written as DNA, the CDR3 is TGTGCCAGCAGTCCGCGACAAGAAAACACTGAAGCTTTCTTT. This encodes CASSPRQENTEAFF. Using reference TRBV2 and TRBJ1-1 for the parts outside the CDR3, the full variable domain is EPEVTQTPSHQVTQMGQEVILRCVPISNHLYFYWYRQILGQKVEFLVSFYNNEISEKSEIFDDQFSVERPDGSNFTLKIRSTKLEDSAMYFCASSPRQENTEAFFGQGTRLTVV.

The chain's CDR3 is CASSVGTGGGYTF. The DNA for the CDR3 is TGTGCCAGCAGTGTCGGGACAGGGGGGGGCTACACCTTC. This chain joins TRBV6-4 and TRBJ1-2; 11 nucleotides agree with TRBD1. Germline V lookup: CDR1 MRHNA, CDR2 SNTAGT. Trimming at V came to 4 bases and at J to 8 bases, leaving 3 bases not matched to a gene. This CDR3 contains 13 residues.

The chain recombines TRBV7-2 with TRBJ1-6; D unresolved. V shed 1 base and J shed 10 bases, with 14 bases lying between them. The CDR3 is 15 amino acids. Germline lookup yields CDR1 SGHTA and CDR2 FQGNSA. This CDR3 is CASSLGVLAQSPLHF. Written as DNA, the CDR3 is TGTGCCAGCAGCTTAGGTGTCCTAGCTCAATCACCCCTCCACTTT.

To note about this clone: One end of the junction fails to match germline, which may point to a read error. The V call is TRBV7-7, the J call TRBJ2-2; 13 bases map to TRBD2. Germline V gene data show CDR1 as SSHAT and CDR2 as FNYEAQ (reference sequence). This CDR3 comprises 20 residues. CDR3 bases: TGTGCTAGCAGCTCTTCCCCCCCGGGACTAGCGGGGACCGACACCGGGGAGCTGTTTTTT. Its protein product is CASSSSPPGLAGTDTGELFF.

V and J are TRBV11-2 and TRBJ1-1; no clear D gene. V was clipped by 0 bases and J by 7 bases, with 12 bases between them. Germline V CDR1 and CDR2: SGHAT, FQNNGV. The CDR3 spans 14 residues. The chain's CDR3 is CASSLDGGNGEAFF. The CDR3 DNA follows: TGTGCCAGCAGCTTAGATGGCGGGAATGGTGAAGCTTTCTTT.

V gene TRBV6-5 combines with J gene TRBJ2-1, with a possible D match to TRBD2 (5 bases). The length of the CDR3 is 16 residues. V was clipped by 0 bases and J by 3 bases, with 12 bases between them. CDR1 is MNHEY, CDR2 SVGAGI, per germline. The CDR3 coding sequence is TGTGCCAGCAGTTACTCATCCGGGAACAACTACAATGAGCAGTTCTTC. Residues: CASSYSSGNNYNEQFF.

This chain connects TRBV5-6 to TRBJ2-7; 8 bases align to TRBD1. Trimming removed 5 bases from V and 5 bases from J; junction bases left unmatched: 9. CDR1 and CDR2 from the germline V gene are SGHDT and YYEEEE. This CDR3 is built from 14 residues. The CDR3 DNA follows: TGTGCCAGCAGAAAACCGGGACAGGTGAACGAGCAGTACTTC. As protein: CASRKPGQVNEQYF.

The table lists this clone with a count of one. The chain links TRBV19 to TRBJ1-5; the D is unclear. The CDR3 is 14 residues long. The V end was cut by 4 bases, the J end by 6 bases, with 13 bases between. Germline values: CDR1 LNHDA, CDR2 SQIVND (reference sequence). CDR3 amino acids: CASSTTGFGQPQHF. The CDR3 bases are TGTGCCAGTAGTACGACTGGTTTCGGTCAGCCCCAGCATTTT.

This chain uses TRBV18 with TRBJ2-3; TRBD2 agrees at 10 bases. CDR3 length: 16 amino acids. V was pared by 3 bases and J by 1 base, with 4 bases of the junction left unmatched. Looked up from germline, CDR1 is KGHSH and CDR2 is LQKENI. The CDR3 region is CASSPGLAEGTDTQYF. CDR3 nucleotides: TGTGCCAGCTCACCCGGACTAGCGGAGGGCACAGATACGCAGTATTTT.

V usage is TRBV7-2 and J usage is TRBJ1-2; unclear D gene. The CDR3 loop spans 15 amino acids. The germline gives CDR1 SGHTA, CDR2 FQGNSA. V dropped 0 bases and J dropped 3 bases, with 11 bases sitting between them. DNA for the CDR3: TGTGCCAGCAGCTTAGCGCTGGGCAACCACTATGGCTACACCTTC. Translating gives CASSLALGNHYGYTF.

The gene calls are TRBV25-1 and TRBJ1-3; D is ambiguous. The V and J ends lost 6 bases and 0 bases respectively, with 12 bases between them. Germline-derived CDR1 and CDR2 are MGHDK and SYGVNS. The CDR3 totals 15 residues. Here the CDR3 reads CASSLPGSSGNTIYF. The CDR3 nucleotides read TGTGCCAGCAGCCTCCCTGGGAGCTCTGGAAACACCATATATTTT.

The chain recombines TRBV7-3 with TRBJ2-3, with TRBD2 matching 9 bases. Germline loops: CDR1 SGHTA, CDR2 FQGTGA. This CDR3 is built from 16 residues. V lost 1 base and J lost 4; bases outside the gene matches: 6. The CDR3 DNA reads as TGTGCCAGCAGCTTAATCCCAGCGGGGGGATCAGATACGCAGTATTTT. This encodes CASSLIPAGGSDTQYF.

The chain employs TRBV10-2 and TRBJ2-2; 13 nucleotides match TRBD2. V gave up 6 bases and J gave up 6 bases; unmatched junction bases: 10. Germline V gives CDR1 WSHSY, CDR2 SAAADI. This CDR3 is 17 amino acids long. The CDR3 DNA sequence: TGCGCCAGCAGGGATACTAGCGGGGGGGCAATCGCCGGGGAGCTGTTTTTT. Its translation: CASRDTSGGAIAGELFF.

This clone was seen a few times. The chain has TRBV18 and TRBJ2-2; TRBD2 agrees at 9 bases. The CDR3 sequence is 16 residues long. The J segment lost 6 bases and the V segment lost 0 bases, leaving 5 bases of the junction unmatched. Germline CDR1 reads KGHSH; CDR2 reads LQKENI. CDR3 sequence (DNA): TGTGCCAGCTCACCACCGTCTAGCGGGATCGCCGGGGAGCTGTTTTTT. The encoded protein is CASSPPSSGIAGELFF.

The chain employs TRBV6-2 or TRBV6-3 and TRBJ2-7, with D tentatively TRBD1 (6 bases). V gave up 2 bases and J gave up 3 bases, with 17 bases separating them. Per the germline V gene, CDR1 is MNHEY and CDR2 is SVGEGT. The CDR3 totals 16 residues. CDR3 sequence (DNA): TGTGCCAGCAGTTACCCGCCCGGGACACAGGACTACGAGCAGTACTTC. Translation: CASSYPPGTQDYEQYF.

The chain combines TRBV15 with TRBJ2-5; maybe TRBD1 (6 bases). The V end lost 3 bases, the J end lost 1 base, and 6 bases lay between the germline ends. CDR3 length: 13 residues. CDR1 LNHNV and CDR2 YYDKDF come from the germline V gene (reference sequence). The DNA of the CDR3 is TGTGCCACCAGCAGGGACAGCCAAGAGACCCAGTACTTC. Translation gives CATSRDSQETQYF.

In DNA form, the CDR3 reads TGTGCCAGCAGCCTAGAACAGCCTAATTCACCCCTCCACTTT. It codes for CASSLEQPNSPLHF. The V gene is TRBV7-9, the J gene TRBJ1-6; no firm D call. The length of the CDR3 is 14 residues. With 5 bases removed from V and 6 bases from J, the gap between germline ends came to 11 bases. Looked up from germline, CDR1 is SEHNR and CDR2 is FQNEAQ (reference sequence).

J is TRBJ1-1 and V is TRBV29-1, with D hard to call. V lost 6 bases, J lost 2 bases, and 4 bases lay in between. CDR3 length: 10 residues. The germline CDR1 and CDR2 sequences are SQVTM and ANQGSEA. The CDR3 DNA reads TGCAGCGTCTTTAACACTGAAGCTTTCTTT. This sequence encodes CSVFNTEAFF.

The V call is TRBV7-2, the J call TRBJ2-5, with TRBD2 identical over 7 bases. V dropped 0 bases and J dropped 5; count of bases not matched to a gene: 6. Germline values: CDR1 SGHTA, CDR2 FQGNSA. This CDR3 has 15 residues. The CDR3 protein is CASSLATGGWETQYF. The CDR3 region has the DNA TGTGCCAGCAGCTTAGCTACGGGAGGTTGGGAGACCCAGTACTTC.

J is TRBJ2-4 and V is TRBV10-3; 16 bases align to TRBD2. The CDR3 sequence is 23 residues long. The ends lost 3 bases at V and 0 bases at J; junction bases unmatched: 17. Germline loops: CDR1 ENHRY, CDR2 SYGVKD. The CDR3 protein is CAISDSPLGGGTSGRVAKNIQYF. DNA for the CDR3: TGTGCCATCAGTGATTCTCCTCTTGGCGGGGGGACTAGCGGGAGGGTAGCCAAAAACATTCAGTACTTC.

This clone was observed at least ten times. CDR3 loop: CASSVQTGGSNQPQHF. DNA of the CDR3: TGTGCCAGCAGCGTACAGACGGGAGGGAGCAATCAGCCCCAGCATTTT. The chain combines TRBV7-8 with TRBJ1-5; D unresolved. Trimming cost V 5 bases and J 1 base, with 15 bases left between them. Germline CDR1 is SGHVS and CDR2 is FQNEAQ. The CDR3 runs 16 residues.

The chain combines TRBV19 with TRBJ2-3; tentatively, D is TRBD2 (5 bases). The ends were cut back, 7 bases at V and 2 bases at J, with 10 bases in the middle. Germline CDR1 is LNHDA and CDR2 is SQIVND (reference sequence). The CDR3 totals 13 residues. The DNA for the CDR3 is TGTGCCAGTACCGAGGGTACCACAGATACGCAGTATTTT. It codes for CASTEGTTDTQYF.

This chain uses TRBV19 with TRBJ1-3; D is ambiguous. V gave up 7 bases and J gave up 0 bases, with 10 bases separating them. This CDR3 is built from 14 residues. Germline CDR1 is LNHDA and CDR2 is SQIVND (reference sequence). For the CDR3, the DNA is TGTGCCAGTACGCGTCGGGACTCTGGAAACACCATATATTTT. This codes for CASTRRDSGNTIYF.

V is TRBV28 and J is TRBJ1-5; 8 bases are shared with TRBD1. The J segment lost 6 bases and the V segment lost 3 bases, leaving 13 bases of the junction unmatched. Germline loops: CDR1 MDHEN, CDR2 SYDVKM. The CDR3 runs 17 residues. Here the CDR3 reads CASSLKIRTGWTQPQHF. The CDR3 DNA follows: TGTGCCAGCAGTTTGAAAATCAGGACAGGGTGGACTCAGCCCCAGCATTTT.